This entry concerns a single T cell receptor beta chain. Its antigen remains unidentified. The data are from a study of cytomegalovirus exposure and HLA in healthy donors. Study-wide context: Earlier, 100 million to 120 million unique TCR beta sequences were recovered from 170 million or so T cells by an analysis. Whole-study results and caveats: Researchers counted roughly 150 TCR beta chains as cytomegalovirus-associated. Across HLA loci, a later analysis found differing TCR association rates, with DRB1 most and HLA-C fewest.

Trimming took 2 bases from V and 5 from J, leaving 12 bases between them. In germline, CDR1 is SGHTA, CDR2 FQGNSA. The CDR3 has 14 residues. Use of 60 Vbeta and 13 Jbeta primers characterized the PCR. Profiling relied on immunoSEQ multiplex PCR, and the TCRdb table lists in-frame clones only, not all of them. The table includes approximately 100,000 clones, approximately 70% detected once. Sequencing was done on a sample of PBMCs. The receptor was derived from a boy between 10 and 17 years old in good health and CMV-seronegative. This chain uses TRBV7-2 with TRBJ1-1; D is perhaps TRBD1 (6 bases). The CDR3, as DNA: TGTGCCAGCAGCTTACTGGGGGCACGAACTGAAGCTTTCTTT. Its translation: CASSLLGARTEAFF.